This TCR beta chain is from a study of blood T cells in healthy people across ages. Overall study findings and caveats: Estimated diversity, derived from one million T cells, was regarded as an underestimate.

As to this clonotype: Its antigen is not known.

Every participating donor contributed roughly 11 milliliters of peripheral blood through a draw. Per-sample PBMC isolation yielded at least 7 million cells. The CDR3 contains 14 residues. Unmatched junction bases numbered 4, after V lost 2 bases and J lost 3 bases. Looked up from germline, CDR1 is SGHTA and CDR2 is FQGNSA. A second PCR, run for roughly 7 to 12 cycles, used a sample-barcoded 5' primer plus a J-beta primer mix. Each cDNA molecule received a tag from a template-switch adaptor that had 12 random nucleotides. TCRdb passed the 5' RACE reads through MiXCR, listing each CDR3 protein once. The data contain 910,000 or so distinct CDR3 sequences, 51% of them seen just once; the ten biggest clones take up roughly 23%.

The sample taken for sequencing was blood. This receptor was taken from a woman in her fifties or sixties in good health. This rearrangement joins TRBV7-2 to TRBJ2-7, with TRBD1 identical over 7 bases. The DNA for the CDR3 is TGTGCCAGCAGCTTATATTGGGACAGCTACGAGCAGTACTTC. It specifies CASSLYWDSYEQYF. The full variable domain, with the rest looked up from reference TRBV7-2 and TRBJ2-7, is GAGVSQSPSNKVTEKGKDVELRCDPISGHTALYWYRQSLGQGLEFLIYFQGNSAPDKSGLPSDRFSAERTGGSVSTLTIQRTQQEDSAVYLCASSLYWDSYEQYFGPGTRLTVT.